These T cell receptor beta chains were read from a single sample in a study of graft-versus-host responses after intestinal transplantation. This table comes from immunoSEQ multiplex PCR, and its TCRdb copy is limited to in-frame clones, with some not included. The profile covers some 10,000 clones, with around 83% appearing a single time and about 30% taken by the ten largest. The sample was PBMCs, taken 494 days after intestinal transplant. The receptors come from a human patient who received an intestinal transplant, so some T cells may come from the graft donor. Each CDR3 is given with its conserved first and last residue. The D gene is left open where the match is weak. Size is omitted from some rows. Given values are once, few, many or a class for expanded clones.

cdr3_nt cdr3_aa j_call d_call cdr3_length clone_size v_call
TGCAGCGTTGCGGGGACTAGCGGGTCCTCCTACGAGCAGTACTTC CSVAGTSGSSYEQYF TRBJ2-7 TRBD2 15 . TRBV29-1
TGTGCCAGCAGTTTAGGGCAGCCTACCTACGAGCAGTACTTC CASSLGQPTYEQYF TRBJ2-7 . 14 . TRBV27
TGCAGCGCGACAACGACAGGGGGCTCTACTGAAGCTTTCTTT CSATTTGGSTEAFF TRBJ1-1 TRBD1 14 . TRBV29-1
TGTGCCAGCAGTTTTGTGGGGCCCCAGCATTTT CASSFVGPQHF TRBJ1-5 . 11 . TRBV28
TGTGCCAGCAGCGTAGCCCCCGCTAATAATGAGCAGTTCTTC CASSVAPANNEQFF TRBJ2-1 . 14 . TRBV7-2
TGTGCCATCAGTGAGTCGAAGCTATACTATGGCTACACCTTC CAISESKLYYGYTF TRBJ1-2 . 14 . TRBV10-3
TGTGCCAGCACCTTTAGATCAGATACGCAGTATTTT CASTFRSDTQYF TRBJ2-3 . 12 few TRBV5-8
TGTGCCAGCAGCTTAAAGGGACTAGCGGGGGTTTCCACAGATACGCAGTATTTT CASSLKGLAGVSTDTQYF TRBJ2-3 TRBD2 18 . TRBV11-2
TGTGCCAGCAGTGCCACAGGGACAGGGTACGGCTACACCTTC CASSATGTGYGYTF TRBJ1-2 TRBD1 14 . TRBV11-1
TGTGCCAGCAGTGAAAGGACAGGGGGCGAAGGAGCCAAAAACATTCAGTACTTC CASSERTGGEGAKNIQYF TRBJ2-4 TRBD1 18 . TRBV6-1
TGTGCCAGCAGTGACAGGGGAAACCATTCCCCGGAAGCTTTCTTT CASSDRGNHSPEAFF TRBJ1-1 . 15 few TRBV6-4
TGTGCCAGCAGTGTAAAAGGGTCCTACAATGAGCAGTTCTTC CASSVKGSYNEQFF TRBJ2-1 . 14 . TRBV2
TGTGCCAGCAGTGAAGCGCGGGGGTATAATGAAAAACTGTTTTTT CASSEARGYNEKLFF TRBJ1-4 . 15 . TRBV2
TGTGCCACCAGCATAGGGATCGGTGGACAGGGGGACTACGAGCAGTACTTC CATSIGIGGQGDYEQYF TRBJ2-7 TRBD1 17 medium-sized TRBV15
TGTGCCAGCAGCTTAGGTTCTTGGGGTCGACAAGAGACCCAGTACTTC CASSLGSWGRQETQYF TRBJ2-5 . 16 . TRBV7-6
TGTGCCAGCAGCGCTCAACCTAAGTCTACGGATACGCAGTATTTT CASSAQPKSTDTQYF TRBJ2-3 . 15 . TRBV9
TGTGCCAGCAGCGCTGGGGGTTGGGTCGACTATGGCTACACCTTC CASSAGGWVDYGYTF TRBJ1-2 . 15 . TRBV9
TGTGCCAGCAAACCCCTAGAGACCCCCACAGATACGCAGTATTTT CASKPLETPTDTQYF TRBJ2-3 . 15 . TRBV6-5
TGTGCCAGCGGAGAAGGGGTTAATGATGTGGAGACCCAGTACTTC CASGEGVNDVETQYF TRBJ2-5 . 15 . TRBV6-5
TGTGCCAGTAGTCCCCGCGGGGCAGACAATGAGCAGTTCTTC CASSPRGADNEQFF TRBJ2-1 . 14 . TRBV19
TGCGCCAGCAGCTGGGGGTCCGGGGCTACGAACACTGAAGCTTTCTTT CASSWGSGATNTEAFF TRBJ1-1 . 16 . TRBV5-1
TGTGCCTGGAGATGGCAGAGCTCCTACGAGCAGTACTTC CAWRWQSSYEQYF TRBJ2-7 . 13 few TRBV30
TGCGCCAGCAGCTTGGGCGGTTTCTCTCGGGCGGCCTATAATTCACCCCTCCACTTT CASSLGGFSRAAYNSPLHF TRBJ1-6 . 19 . TRBV5-1
TGCGCCAGCAGGGCACCTCCAGATGGGAATACGCAGTATTTT CASRAPPDGNTQYF TRBJ2-3 . 14 . TRBV5-1
TGTGCCAGCAGCTTTCCAAGCGCGAACGCGGAGCTAGCGGGAGTTTTTGAGCAGTTCTTC CASSFPSANAELAGVFEQFF TRBJ2-1 TRBD2 20 . TRBV7-3
TGTGCTAGCATCCCTAAGATTAGCGGGATAGGGGATGAGCAGTTCTTC CASIPKISGIGDEQFF TRBJ2-1 TRBD2 16 . TRBV7-7
TGTGCCAGCAGGATGCCGGGACAGGGGTCCAATGAGCAGTTCTTC CASRMPGQGSNEQFF TRBJ2-1 TRBD1 15 . TRBV6-6
TGTGCCAGCAGTGAATCTGGCGAGATCTACAATGAGCAGTTCTTC CASSESGEIYNEQFF TRBJ2-1 . 15 . TRBV2
TGTGCCAGCAGTGAAGCCAGCTCCCCGCATCCCTTTGAAAAACTGTTTTTT CASSEASSPHPFEKLFF TRBJ1-4 . 17 few TRBV6-1
TGTGCCAGCAGCCAAGATTGGGGGGCGAGTGAAAAACTGTTTTTT CASSQDWGASEKLFF TRBJ1-4 . 15 . TRBV14
TGCAGCGTTGATCGGCGATTGAACACTGAAGCTTTCTTT CSVDRRLNTEAFF TRBJ1-1 . 13 . TRBV29-1
TGTGCCAGCTCACTGCGGACTAGCGGGGGGTACAATGAGCAGTTCTTC CASSLRTSGGYNEQFF TRBJ2-1 TRBD2 16 . TRBV18
TGTGCCAGCAGCTCTCAACCGACTAGCGGGGATGAGCAGTTCTTC CASSSQPTSGDEQFF TRBJ2-1 TRBD2 15 . TRBV7-6
TGCGCCAGCAGCTTTGGAACAGGGGGCGCTGAGCAGTTCTTC CASSFGTGGAEQFF TRBJ2-1 TRBD1 14 . TRBV5-1
TGTGCCAGCTCACCGAGCATTTTAACAGGGTTTGGAGAGACCCAGTACTTC CASSPSILTGFGETQYF TRBJ2-5 . 17 . TRBV18
TGTGCCATCAGTGGAGGGGGCGCCTTGGTCTACGAGCAGTACTTC CAISGGGALVYEQYF TRBJ2-7 TRBD1 15 medium-sized TRBV10-3
TGTGCCAGCAGCTTGGCTGGACTAGCCTACAATGAGCAGTTCTTC CASSLAGLAYNEQFF TRBJ2-1 TRBD2 15 . TRBV5-4
TGTGCCACCAGCAGAATACAGGGGGAGGTTTTCAGTTCACCCCTCCACTTT CATSRIQGEVFSSPLHF TRBJ1-6 TRBD1 17 . TRBV15
TGTGCCAGCAGTTTGGCGGGAGGGCCCTGGGATACGCAGTATTTT CASSLAGGPWDTQYF TRBJ2-3 TRBD2 15 . TRBV28
TGTGCCAGTATCGGGACAGGGGGGGGTCAGCCCCAGCATTTT CASIGTGGGQPQHF TRBJ1-5 TRBD1 14 . TRBV19
TGCGCCAGCAGCTTTCAGGAAGTCTATGGCTACACCTTC CASSFQEVYGYTF TRBJ1-2 . 13 . TRBV5-1
TGTGCCAGCAGTTCCACGGACAGGGGGGAGCAGTACTTC CASSSTDRGEQYF TRBJ2-7 TRBD1 13 . TRBV6-6
TGTGCCAGCTCACCCGGTGGGCTGCAAGAGACCCAGTACTTC CASSPGGLQETQYF TRBJ2-5 . 14 . TRBV18
TGTGCCAGCACGTTCGGGGACTCGAGCTCCTACGAGCAGTACTTC CASTFGDSSSYEQYF TRBJ2-7 . 15 . TRBV6-1
TGCGCCAGCAGTGAGTTAGGGGAGAGCTATGGCTACACCTTC CASSELGESYGYTF TRBJ1-2 . 14 . TRBV10-2
TGTGCCAGCAGCCCTAGGAGGGGTAGCTCCTACAATGAGCAGTTCTTC CASSPRRGSSYNEQFF TRBJ2-1 . 16 . TRBV7-9
TGTGCCAGCAGCGTTGGTCCTAGCGGTTACAATGAGCAGTTCTTC CASSVGPSGYNEQFF TRBJ2-1 TRBD2 15 . TRBV9
TGTGCCAGTAGTATCCGACCGGGACTAGACTACAATGAGCAGTTCTTC CASSIRPGLDYNEQFF TRBJ2-1 TRBD2 16 . TRBV19
TGTGCCAGCAGTTACTCGGGGACGGACTACGAGCAGTACTTC CASSYSGTDYEQYF TRBJ2-7 . 14 . TRBV6-6
TGTGCCAGCAGTTCCAAGGACGCGGTGGAGGGCTACACCTTC CASSSKDAVEGYTF TRBJ1-2 . 14 . TRBV6-5
TGTGCTAGCAGCTTTTTAGACAACAATGAGCAGTTCTTC CASSFLDNNEQFF TRBJ2-1 . 13 . TRBV7-7
TGTGCCAGCAGCCAAGACAGCGGGACGGGGACAGATACGCAGTATTTT CASSQDSGTGTDTQYF TRBJ2-3 TRBD2 16 . TRBV4-2
TGCGCCAGCAGCTTGTCCCAGACACCCAACACTGAAGCTTTCTTT CASSLSQTPNTEAFF TRBJ1-1 . 15 few TRBV5-1
TGTGCCAGCAGTCCTTCGGGGGGCCCAGGGGGCAAGGGCTACACCTTC CASSPSGGPGGKGYTF TRBJ1-2 TRBD1 16 . TRBV2
TGTGCCAGCAGTTTTCGACAGACTAACTATGGCTACACCTTC CASSFRQTNYGYTF TRBJ1-2 . 14 . TRBV6-5